This T cell receptor beta chain was sequenced in a study of blood T cell repertoires in COVID-19. CDR3 length: 15 residues. Germline V gives CDR1 MNHEY, CDR2 SVGEGT. The V segment lost 5 bases and the J segment 7 bases; nucleotides outside the gene matches: 10. The assay was immunoSEQ multiplex PCR, and TCRdb's table has in-frame clones only and misses some. The sample lists 150,000 to 200,000 clones, more than 70% occurring once. The chain carries TRBV6-2 or TRBV6-3 and TRBJ2-1, with 8 bases fitting TRBD1. The source of this sequence is a woman of 80 years or more with active or convalescent COVID-19. The specimen was peripheral blood. This CDR3 is CASSHGQGRGNEQFF. CDR3 coding DNA: TGTGCCAGCAGTCACGGACAGGGCCGGGGGAATGAGCAGTTCTTC.